The present T cell receptor (beta chain) was sequenced within a study of blood T cell repertoires in COVID-19 (TCRdb year 2020). With respect to the entire study: Samples from collaborators originated in the United States, Italy and Spain and spanned both the acute and convalescent phases of COVID-19. The prospective study material was composed of cDNA or gDNA derived from T cells, B-cell-depleted T cells, or PBMCs. Subjects who had been exposed to COVID-19, were actively infected with it, or had recovered from it provided the deeply sampled blood TCRbeta repertoires that made up the dataset. The repertoires were released in a freely available public database meant as a resource for research on the immune response to SARS-CoV-2. Samples came from the ongoing ImmuneRACE study (first 160 participants) plus 1,254 subjects from 6 global collaborators. The sample metadata nearly always contained a de-identified subject ID, COVID-19 status, age in years and sex. Where HLA class I and class II types were available, the types were taken from metadata supplied by the sample provider, not from assay-based typing. Paper-wide results and their limitations: How much clinical and demographic metadata was included differed by source and by participant, and the metadata was provided uncurated.

A few counts support this clone. The clone's antigen remains unknown. No base-level quality is on record; no much larger clone is a single base apart. Each collaborating institution followed its own protocols to collect whole blood in K2EDTA tubes. Collaborator samples were shipped for TCRbeta analysis as frozen whole blood, isolated PBMCs, or DNA extracted from either sample type. The immunoSEQ Assay, a bias-controlled multiplex PCR, was used to amplify TCRbeta CDR3 regions from genomic DNA. For the original study's pipeline: The number of nucleated cells in each sample was estimated by amplification of reference gene primers within the assay. To quantify the absolute abundance of each unique TCRbeta CDR3 rearrangement, sequence reads were collapsed and filtered. For each sample, productive Simpson clonality was calculated by taking the square root of Simpson's diversity index across productive rearrangements. What TCRdb holds here is the immuneACCESS table cut down to in-frame rearrangements. Part of the clones is not present; checked against another copy, under half of the missing clones reflect an unresolved V gene, and the others are unexplained. Clone size and the V and J calls come from that table; the DNA yielded D and trimming. The sample table holds about 140,000 clones, of which around 80% were seen once. The leading ten clones occupy 3.5% to 4.5% of the sample.

CDR1 and CDR2 were assigned from the germline V gene as SGHAT and FQNNGV. V gives up 3 bases and J gives up 4 bases, and the segment between their germline ends measures 18 bases. The CDR3, from cysteine to phenylalanine, totals 16 residues. Only CDR3 DNA remains: 48 bases, in frame from the first base. Source material: peripheral blood. This sequence uses TRBV11-2 and TRBJ1-1; a tentative D call is TRBD1 (6 bases match). This TCR was recovered from a man in his 60s with acute or convalescent COVID-19. The CDR3 region has the sequence CASSFPSVGGRTEAFF. The sequence in DNA is TGTGCCAGCAGCTTCCCAAGTGTCGGGGGGCGCACTGAAGCTTTCTTT.